These 16 T cell receptor beta chains came from one sample sequenced in a study of prognosis after radiotherapy for stage I lung cancer (dated by TCRdb to the early 2020s). Instrument used: Illumina HiSeq 3000. Two rounds of multiplex PCR were performed to amplify the TCR beta CDR3 region from genomic DNA. The first PCR round used primers specific to each TRBV and TRBJ gene, and the primer sequences were filed in Chinese patent CN105087789A. In TCRdb, the public reads were trimmed at Q25 with fastp and aligned with MiXCR, with productive beta chains retained. Rows are combined by CDR3 protein, so each entry shows the most common genes and DNA. This sample lists fewer than 65,000 distinct CDR3 sequences; less than 45% were detected once. The ten largest clones take up 9.2% of the sample. The specimen comprised PBMCs, sampled before or after stereotactic body radiation therapy (not recorded which). These TCRs come from a donor at least 50 years old with non-small cell lung cancer.

There are many counts of this clonotype. The chain combines TRBV19 with TRBJ2-1; 10 nucleotides match TRBD2. The CDR3 runs to 13 residues. The ends lost 4 bases at V and 11 bases at J; junction bases unmatched: 5. Germline lookup yields CDR1 LNHDA and CDR2 SQIVND (reference sequence). CDR3 loop: CASSTQAGGQQFF. CDR3 bases: TGTGCCAGTAGTACCCAAGCGGGAGGGCAGCAGTTCTTC.

This clonotype appeared many times. This chain uses TRBV25-1 with TRBJ2-1; perhaps TRBD2 as D (5 bases). This CDR3 region has 16 residues. Germline-derived CDR1 and CDR2 are MGHDK and SYGVNS. The ends were cut back, 6 bases at V and 4 bases at J, with 19 bases in the middle. The CDR3 bases are TGTGCCAGCAGCCCCCCTAAGAGGAGCGGTTACAATGAGCAGTTCTTC. Translated, it gives CASSPPKRSGYNEQFF.

This clonotype appeared many times. CDR3 sequence reads: CASSQYTSMETQYF. CDR3 DNA sequence: TGTGCCAGCAGTCAATACACTAGCATGGAGACCCAGTACTTC. V and J are TRBV6-1 and TRBJ2-5, with D tentatively TRBD2 (6 bases). Trimming took off 5 bases at V and 5 bases at J, with 15 bases between the two ends. The CDR3 is 14 residues long. Germline V gene data show CDR1 as MNHNS and CDR2 as SASEGT.

CDR3 loop: CASSISTGGVRDTQYF. The DNA for the CDR3 is TGTGCCAGTAGTATATCCACAGGGGGCGTAAGAGATACGCAGTATTTT. The rearrangement links TRBV19 to TRBJ2-3; 9 bases fit TRBD1. The CDR3 is made up of 16 amino acids. Germline V gene data show CDR1 as LNHDA and CDR2 as SQIVND (reference sequence). The V and J ends lost 2 bases and 5 bases, in that order; junction bases with no gene match: 8.

A remark on this clonotype: A much bigger clone sits one base away, suggesting this may be a read error. CDR3 loop: CSSEDDLGTQYF. The CDR3 DNA is TGCAGTTCCGAGGACGACTTGGGGACCCAGTACTTC. The chain joins TRBV20-1 to TRBJ2-5; D unclear. The CDR3 totals 12 residues. The V gene lost 8 bases and the J gene lost 7 bases, with 17 bases spanning the gap. Germline-derived CDR1 and CDR2 are DFQATT and SNEGSKA (reference sequence).

The CDR3 loop is CASSLAGRENIQYF. As DNA, the CDR3 is TGTGCCAGCAGCTTAGCAGGCCGGGAAAACATTCAGTACTTC. The chain employs TRBV7-2 and TRBJ2-4; no firm D call. The CDR3 sequence is 14 residues long. From germline, CDR1 is SGHTA and CDR2 FQGNSA. V was clipped by 0 bases and J by 5 bases, with 8 bases between them.

About this clonotype: With only one base between it and a far larger clone, this is likely a read error. J is TRBJ1-2 and V is TRBV6-8; D is ambiguous. Trimming removed 8 bases at V and 4 bases at J, with 11 bases between. Germline V CDR1 and CDR2: MNHGY, SAAAGT. The CDR3 loop spans 12 amino acids. CDR3 residues: CASSVRIYGYTF. In DNA, the CDR3 is TGTGCCAGCTCGGTGCGGATCTATGGCTACACCTTC.

The chain employs TRBV6-1 and TRBJ2-7, with 9 bases lining up with TRBD1. Looked up from germline, CDR1 is MNHNS and CDR2 is SASEGT. The CDR3 runs to 15 residues. V trimming: 5 bases; J trimming: 3 bases; junction bases outside the gene matches: 8. The CDR3 DNA reads TGTGCCAGCAGTCAGGGACAGGGAGCTCACTACGAGCAGTACTTC. This translates into CASSQGQGAHYEQYF.

About this clonotype: This likely stems from a read error, as it lies one base from a far larger clone. The rearrangement joins TRBV6-1 to TRBJ2-2; tentatively, D is TRBD1 or TRBD2 (5 bases each). Germline CDR1 and CDR2: MNHNS and SASEGT. This CDR3 is built from 13 residues. This chain's CDR3 is CASSDWGTGELLF. In nucleotides, the CDR3 is TGTGCCAGCAGTGACTGGGGCACCGGGGAGCTGCTTTTT.

A word on this clonotype: Possible read error: a much larger clone is one base away. The V gene is TRBV20-1, the J gene TRBJ2-1, with a possible D match to TRBD2 (7 bases). V lost 5 bases to trimming and J lost 10 bases, with 27 bases between them. Germline V gene data show CDR1 as DFQATT and CDR2 as SNEGSKA (reference sequence). The CDR3 consists of 16 residues. CDR3 bases: TGCAGTGCTGGGGGGGGGGGCGCGGCCCGAGGAGAAGAGCAGTTCTTC. The encoded protein is CSAGGGGAARGEEQFF.

The chain joins TRBV28 to TRBJ1-6; D unclear. V shed 6 bases and J shed 9 bases, with 12 bases lying between them. From germline, CDR1 is MDHEN and CDR2 SYDVKM. The CDR3 sequence is 13 residues long. The CDR3 here is CASSGPFSSPLHF. The CDR3 DNA is TGTGCCAGCAGCGGGCCCTTTAGTTCACCCCTCCACTTT. Complete variable domain (other parts from reference TRBV28 and TRBJ1-6): DVKVTQSSRYLVKRTGEKVFLECVQDMDHENMFWYRQDPGLGLRLIYFSYDVKMKEKGDIPEGYSVSREKKERFSLILESASTNQTSMYLCASSGPFSSPLHFGNGTRLTVT.

Remarks on this clonotype: A single base is all that separates this from a far larger clone, so a read error is likely. The chain carries TRBV6-2 or TRBV6-3 and TRBJ1-1, with D possibly matching TRBD1 (6 bases). Trimming left V 7 bases short and J 4 bases short, with 19 bases between. CDR1 is MNHEY and CDR2 is SVGEGT in the germline V gene. This CDR3 spans 15 amino acids. The DNA of the CDR3 is TGTGCCAGCATTTCACAACAGGGCATTGGCACTGAAGCTTTCTTT. This sequence encodes CASISQQGIGTEAFF.

J is TRBJ2-2 and V is TRBV4-1, with 11 bases identical to TRBD2. Germline V gene sequence: CDR1 MGHRA, CDR2 YSYEKL. V shed 3 bases, J shed 6 bases, and the junction held 6 bases outside the gene matches. The CDR3 contains 16 residues. As DNA, the CDR3 is TGCGCCAGCAGCCAGAAACAACTAGCGGGAGCCGGGGAGCTGTTTTTT. Amino acids: CASSQKQLAGAGELFF.

Ten or more counts support this clonotype. The chain has TRBV7-2 and TRBJ2-1; 8 bases line up with TRBD2. Germline CDR1 SGHTA, CDR2 FQGNSA. This CDR3 comprises 16 residues. The V segment lost 5 bases and the J segment 2 bases; nucleotides outside the gene matches: 8. Here the CDR3 DNA reads TGTGCCAGCAGCCGATATAGCGGGACCACCTACAATGAGCAGTTCTTC. The encoded protein is CASSRYSGTTYNEQFF.

Remarks on this clonotype: With a much larger clone just one base away, this may be a read error. J is TRBJ2-7 and V is TRBV6-9; 8 bases match TRBD1. This CDR3 has 14 residues. Germline V gives CDR1 MNHGY, CDR2 SVAAGI. The CDR3 is CSSSYGRGLGEQYF. The CDR3 DNA is TGTTCCAGCAGTTACGGCAGGGGGCTGGGAGAGCAGTACTTC.

The chain links TRBV19 to TRBJ2-6; the D gene is possibly TRBD1 (6 bases). This CDR3 is built from 15 residues. Trimming took off 7 bases at V and 4 bases at J, with 14 bases between the two ends. The germline gives CDR1 LNHDA, CDR2 SQIVND (reference sequence). CDR3 sequence: CASTNRAGGANVLTF. CDR3 bases: TGTGCCAGTACCAACAGGGCCGGAGGGGCCAACGTCCTGACTTTC.